The 32 T cell receptor beta chains below come from one sample, sequenced in a study of shared clonotypes between healthy human individuals. Libraries were prepared by immunoSEQ multiplex PCR; TCRdb keeps only in-frame clonotypes and omits some of them. Among about 960,000 clones listed, more than 75% were seen once. The sample was memory CD4+ T cells sorted from blood. Indicated subset: CD45RA-negative fraction. These receptors originate from a man aged 18 to 35 in good health.

The V call is TRBV19, the J call TRBJ2-1, with TRBD1 identical over 8 bases. Per the germline V gene, CDR1 is LNHDA and CDR2 is SQIVND (reference sequence). This CDR3 region has 16 residues. Trimming at V came to 4 bases and at J to 0 bases, leaving 5 bases not matched to a gene. In DNA, the CDR3 is TGTGCCAGTAGTACCCGACAGGGGCACTCCTACAATGAGCAGTTCTTC. Amino acids: CASSTRQGHSYNEQFF.

V usage is TRBV6-1 and J usage is TRBJ2-3; 12 positions match TRBD2. The CDR3 spans 15 residues. Germline trimming cut 6 bases from V and 4 bases from J; bases unmatched to any gene: 5. CDR1 and CDR2 from the germline V gene are MNHNS and SASEGT. The CDR3 DNA follows: TGTGCCAGCAGCATACTAGCGGGAGGCGCAGATACGCAGTATTTT. Translated, it gives CASSILAGGADTQYF.

The V and J genes are TRBV18 and TRBJ2-7; D is perhaps TRBD1 (6 bases). The CDR3 contains 13 residues. Trimming left V 2 bases short and J 4 bases short, with 9 bases between. Germline V gene data show CDR1 as KGHSH and CDR2 as LQKENI. The CDR3 is CASSPGQQYEQYF. CDR3 coding DNA: TGTGCCAGCTCACCAGGACAGCAGTACGAGCAGTACTTC.

The V gene is TRBV11-2, the J gene TRBJ2-5, with D possibly being TRBD1 or TRBD2 (6 bases each). Germline V gives CDR1 SGHAT, CDR2 FQNNGV. V lost 0 bases and J 5 bases, leaving 19 bases between the germline ends. This CDR3 spans 17 amino acids. The CDR3 spells CASSLDNTGNGRETQYF. CDR3 coding DNA: TGTGCCAGCAGCTTAGATAATACAGGGAATGGGAGGGAGACCCAGTACTTC.

The CDR3 region is CASSLAAQGLAGGADTQYF. Written as DNA, the CDR3 is TGTGCCAGCAGCTTAGCGGCGCAGGGGCTAGCGGGAGGCGCAGATACGCAGTATTTT. The gene calls are TRBV7-2 and TRBJ2-3, with 11 bases fitting TRBD2. Per the germline V gene, CDR1 is SGHTA and CDR2 is FQGNSA. This CDR3 contains 19 residues. Germline trimming cut 0 bases from V and 4 bases from J; bases unmatched to any gene: 12.

This chain joins TRBV28 and TRBJ1-2; 10 bases fit TRBD1. Per germline, CDR1 MDHEN and CDR2 SYDVKM. After removal of 7 bases from V and 8 bases from J, the junction contained 13 bases not matched to a gene. This CDR3 region has 15 residues. CDR3 loop: CASTPRTGGRKGYTF. The DNA for the CDR3 is TGTGCCAGCACGCCTCGGACAGGGGGAAGGAAAGGCTACACCTTC.

The genes are TRBV18 and TRBJ2-5; 7 nucleotides align to TRBD2. This CDR3 contains 14 residues. Germline V lookup: CDR1 KGHSH, CDR2 LQKENI. Trimming cost V 0 bases and J 4 bases; bases outside gene matches: 2. The CDR3 loop is CASSPPGRGETQYF. The CDR3 region has the DNA TGTGCCAGCTCACCACCAGGGAGGGGAGAGACCCAGTACTTC.

With regard to this clone: The same CDR3 also results from other DNA sequences found in this sample. The chain recombines TRBV19 with TRBJ1-2; 10 nucleotides match TRBD1. Germline lookup yields CDR1 LNHDA and CDR2 SQIVND (reference sequence). V shed 5 bases, J shed 8 bases, and the junction held 5 bases outside the gene matches. The CDR3 runs 13 residues. The CDR3 DNA reads TGTGCCAGTAGTGACAGGGGGCGGAGGGGCTACACCTTC. Translating gives CASSDRGRRGYTF.

As for this clone: This sample also contains other DNA sequences that code for the same CDR3. The J gene is TRBJ1-4, the V gene TRBV2; D is possibly TRBD1 (5 bases). With 4 bases removed from V and 5 bases from J, the gap between germline ends came to 5 bases. CDR3 size: 12 residues. The germline CDR1 and CDR2 sequences are SNHLY and FYNNEI. This CDR3 is CASSAGNEKLFF. In DNA, the CDR3 is TGTGCCAGCAGTGCAGGGAATGAAAAACTGTTTTTT.

The chain uses TRBV4-1 and TRBJ2-2, with D hard to call. Germline CDR1 is MGHRA and CDR2 is YSYEKL. The V and J ends lost 1 base and 0 bases respectively, with 15 bases between them. The CDR3 consists of 18 residues. CDR3 DNA sequence: TGCGCCAGCAGCCAAGTAGGAGTAGCTGAGACGAACACCGGGGAGCTGTTTTTT. Protein product: CASSQVGVAETNTGELFF.

The J gene is TRBJ1-2, the V gene TRBV5-4, with a possible D match to TRBD1 (6 bases). V was cut by 4 bases and J by 6 bases, with 19 bases left in between. The germline gives CDR1 SGHNT, CDR2 YYREEE (reference sequence). The CDR3 consists of 15 residues. For the CDR3, the DNA is TGTGCCAGCAGCGCGAAGACAGGTCTCAGTGATGGCTACACCTTC. It codes for CASSAKTGLSDGYTF.

V gene TRBV10-3 combines with J gene TRBJ1-6, with 7 nucleotides matching TRBD1. Germline loops: CDR1 ENHRY, CDR2 SYGVKD. CDR3 length: 14 residues. Trimming removed 4 bases from V and 6 bases from J; junction bases left unmatched: 3. CDR3 nucleotides: TGTGCCATCAGTGGGGGGGACAGTAATTCACCCCTCCACTTT. It specifies CAISGGDSNSPLHF.

J is TRBJ2-1 and V is TRBV9; TRBD2 aligns across 10 bases. The CDR3 contains 15 residues. Per the germline V gene, CDR1 is SGDLS and CDR2 is YYNGEE. The trim removed 4 bases at V and 7 bases at J, leaving 8 bases unmatched. CDR3 sequence: CASSKREGDINEQFF. In DNA form, the CDR3 reads TGTGCCAGCAGCAAGCGGGAGGGGGATATTAATGAGCAGTTCTTC. Full variable domain (rest looked up from reference TRBV9 and TRBJ2-1): DSGVTQTPKHLITATGQRVTLRCSPRSGDLSVYWYQQSLDQGLQFLIQYYNGEERAKGNILERFSAQQFPDLHSELNLSSLELGDSALYFCASSKREGDINEQFFGPGTRLTVL.

The chain uses TRBV7-9 and TRBJ2-1, with TRBD1 identical over 7 bases. Germline V gene lookup returns CDR1 SEHNR and CDR2 FQNEAQ (reference sequence). The CDR3 is made up of 14 amino acids. V lost 2 bases, J lost 8 bases, and 6 bases stayed unmatched. The CDR3 coding sequence is TGTGCCAGCAGCTTATTTAAGGGGGCGGATGAGCAGTTCTTC. This codes for CASSLFKGADEQFF. Full variable domain (missing parts from reference TRBV7-9 and TRBJ2-1): DTGVSQNPRHKITKRGQNVTFRCDPISEHNRLYWYRQTLGQGPEFLTYFQNEAQLEKSRLLSDRFSAERPKGSFSTLEIQRTEQGDSAMYLCASSLFKGADEQFFGPGTRLTVL.

This sequence joins TRBV2 and TRBJ1-2; TRBD1 might be the D (6 bases). The V end lost 6 bases, the J end lost 6 bases, and 20 bases lay between the germline ends. The V gene's germline CDR1 is SNHLY and CDR2 FYNNEI. The CDR3 loop spans 15 amino acids. Written as DNA, the CDR3 is TGTGCCAGCAGCAAAGGGGGACGCGGGGATGATGGCTACACCTTC. Protein: CASSKGGRGDDGYTF.

This clone has only a few counts. The V call is TRBV10-1, the J call TRBJ1-2; TRBD1 might be the D (5 bases). Per germline, CDR1 WNHNN and CDR2 SYGVQD (reference sequence). V was cut by 5 bases and J by 1 base, with 11 bases left in between. The CDR3 runs 14 residues. CDR3 nucleotides: TGCGCCAGCAGTCCGGTAGGGGTTAACTATGGCTACACCTTC. Amino acids: CASSPVGVNYGYTF.

The rearrangement links TRBV2 to TRBJ2-2; maybe TRBD1 (6 bases). Germline V CDR1 and CDR2: SNHLY, FYNNEI. V was clipped by 6 bases and J by 4 bases, with 15 bases between them. CDR3 size: 15 residues. The CDR3 bases are TGTGCCAGCAGGCTACAGGGCGTAGTCACCGGGGAGCTGTTTTTT. This codes for CASRLQGVVTGELFF.

This chain joins TRBV2 and TRBJ2-5; D might be TRBD1 or TRBD2, each matching 5 bases. Germline CDR1 SNHLY, CDR2 FYNNEI. The CDR3 runs to 16 residues. V was shortened by 1 base and J by 3 bases, with 15 bases between the two germline ends. In DNA form, the CDR3 reads TGTGCCAGCAGTGAAGGAAACGGGGCCCCAAAAGAGACCCAGTACTTC. Translating it yields CASSEGNGAPKETQYF.

V usage is TRBV6-1 and J usage is TRBJ2-3, with D possibly called TRBD1 or TRBD2 (5 bases each). Deletions cut 8 bases from V and 3 bases from J, with 18 bases between. The CDR3 runs 15 residues. Germline V CDR1 and CDR2: MNHNS, SASEGT. The CDR3 DNA is TGTGCCAGCGTCCCGGGACGTTTGGGAACAGATACGCAGTATTTT. It yields the protein CASVPGRLGTDTQYF.

The CDR3 sequence: CASSEEGSRNQPQHF. CDR3 DNA sequence: TGTGCCAGCAGTGAAGAGGGTTCTAGGAATCAGCCCCAGCATTTT. The J gene is TRBJ1-5, the V gene TRBV6-1; D unresolved. Trimming removed 1 base at V and 4 bases at J, with 11 bases between. Germline CDR1 MNHNS, CDR2 SASEGT. This CDR3 spans 15 amino acids.

This rearrangement joins TRBV10-3 to TRBJ1-1, with 7 nucleotides matching TRBD1. V lost 7 bases, J lost 0 bases, and 2 bases stayed unmatched. In germline, CDR1 is ENHRY, CDR2 SYGVKD. The CDR3 has 13 amino acids. This chain's CDR3 is CAITGQVNTEAFF. The CDR3 nucleotides read TGTGCCATCACTGGACAGGTGAACACTGAAGCTTTCTTT.

The V call is TRBV6-5, the J call TRBJ2-5; D is unclear. The last part of the DNA fits TRBJ2-7 better; the J call may be wrong. CDR3 length: 13 residues. Germline V gene sequence: CDR1 MNHEY, CDR2 SVGAGI. The CDR3 bases are TGTGCCAGCAGTTACGGCCCCCTGGGCGAGCAGTACTTC. This translates into CASSYGPLGEQYF.

This clone was observed a few times. CDR3 sequence reads: CASSSTDSGANVLTF. The CDR3 coding sequence is TGTGCCAGCAGTTCAACAGACTCTGGGGCCAACGTCCTGACTTTC. The J gene is TRBJ2-6, the V gene TRBV27; D remains ambiguous. This CDR3 region has 15 residues. Between the trimmed V and J ends, which lost 4 bases and 0 bases, there was a span of 7 bases. CDR1 MNHEY and CDR2 SMNVEV come from the germline V gene (reference sequence). The full variable domain, in which reference TRBV27 and TRBJ2-6 provide the parts outside the CDR3, is EAQVTQNPRYLITVTGKKLTVTCSQNMNHEYMSWYRQDPGLGLRQIYYSMNVEVTDKGDVPEGYKVSRKEKRNFPLILESPSPNQTSLYFCASSSTDSGANVLTFGAGSRLTVL.

The genes are TRBV18 and TRBJ2-7; 8 bases map to TRBD2. CDR1 KGHSH and CDR2 LQKENI come from the germline V gene. Trimming removed 0 bases from V and 1 base from J; junction bases left unmatched: 8. The CDR3 extends over 17 amino acids. CDR3 loop: CASSPPLAGGHSYEQYF. For the CDR3, the DNA is TGTGCCAGCTCACCACCTTTGGCGGGGGGCCATTCCTACGAGCAGTACTTC.

This clone turned up a few times. The chain links TRBV30 to TRBJ2-3; D tentatively reads TRBD1 or TRBD2 (5 bases each). CDR3 length: 15 amino acids. In germline, CDR1 is GTSNPN, CDR2 SVGIG (reference sequence). V dropped 2 bases and J dropped 0 bases, with 12 bases sitting between them. Here the CDR3 reads CAWSFGGRSTDTQYF. The CDR3 bases are TGTGCCTGGAGTTTTGGGGGAAGGAGCACAGATACGCAGTATTTT.

The genes are TRBV2 and TRBJ2-1; the D gene is possibly TRBD1 (6 bases). The V end lost 6 bases, the J end lost 9 bases, and 18 bases lay between the germline ends. This CDR3 region has 14 residues. The V gene's germline CDR1 is SNHLY and CDR2 FYNNEI. The CDR3 DNA is TGTGCCAGCAGGAAAGGGGGAGCCCCAGGTGAGCAGTTCTTC. Its protein product is CASRKGGAPGEQFF.

The rearrangement joins TRBV5-1 to TRBJ2-2, with D hard to call. V dropped 4 bases and J dropped 4 bases, with 14 bases sitting between them. Germline assignment: CDR1 SGHRS and CDR2 YFSETQ. The CDR3 spans 15 residues. CDR3 loop: CASSPYPESTGELFF. The CDR3 nucleotides are TGCGCCAGCAGCCCATACCCAGAGAGCACCGGGGAGCTGTTTTTT.

The genes are TRBV7-2 and TRBJ1-1; 7 bases are a match to TRBD1. The CDR3 runs to 16 residues. Trimming removed 4 bases from V and 7 bases from J; junction bases left unmatched: 15. Germline lookup yields CDR1 SGHTA and CDR2 FQGNSA. DNA for the CDR3: TGTGCCAGCAGCTCCAGGCAGGGGGGGTCCAAAAATGAAGCTTTCTTT. It yields the protein CASSSRQGGSKNEAFF.

The rearrangement joins TRBV19 to TRBJ2-5; 7 bases fit TRBD1. There are 14 residues in the CDR3. The J segment lost 5 bases and the V segment lost 6 bases, leaving 9 bases of the junction unmatched. Germline CDR1 is LNHDA and CDR2 is SQIVND (reference sequence). The CDR3 is CASRPTGRDETQYF. In nucleotides, the CDR3 is TGTGCCAGTAGGCCGACAGGGCGTGATGAGACCCAGTACTTC.

V gene TRBV6-6 combines with J gene TRBJ2-2, with D possibly being TRBD1 (5 bases). The germline V gene encodes CDR1 MNHNY and CDR2 SVGAGI (reference sequence). The CDR3 has 15 residues. V shed 3 bases and J shed 5 bases, with 13 bases lying between them. The chain's CDR3 is CASSYSQGTTGELFF. The CDR3 nucleotides read TGTGCCAGCAGTTATAGCCAGGGAACGACCGGGGAGCTGTTTTTT.

The chain carries TRBV5-1 and TRBJ1-1; D is unclear. Trimming pared 0 bases from V and 0 bases from J, leaving 6 bases between. Germline CDR1 reads SGHRS; CDR2 reads YFSETQ. The CDR3 totals 14 residues. For the CDR3, the DNA is TGCGCCAGCAGCTTGGCTAGCCTGAACACTGAAGCTTTCTTT. Amino acid sequence: CASSLASLNTEAFF.

This chain links TRBV7-2 with TRBJ1-5, with 7 bases identical to TRBD1. V lost 5 bases to trimming and J lost 4 bases; unmatched junction nucleotides: 2. Germline lookup yields CDR1 SGHTA and CDR2 FQGNSA. The CDR3 extends over 13 amino acids. The CDR3, as DNA: TGTGCCAGCAGCCGACAGGGAAATCAGCCCCAGCATTTT. It codes for CASSRQGNQPQHF.